This entry features one TCR beta chain sequence. What it binds is unknown. TCRdb's copy holds only in-frame clones and misses some; the assay was immunoSEQ multiplex PCR. The sample carries nearly 110,000 clones, 75% to 90% recorded once. Germline V CDR1 and CDR2: SGDLS, YYNGEE. V lost 4 bases, J lost 0 bases, and 7 bases lay in between. The CDR3 totals 14 residues. The data originate from a study of T cell responses to AZD1222 COVID-19 vaccine. Whole-study results and caveats: Distributed over spike, vaccine-associated CD4 TCRs predominated at 160-218 and 743-854.

This sequence was found in an adult in good health. This chain links TRBV9 with TRBJ2-2; D gene ambiguous. Here the sequenced sample was peripheral blood, taken on day 0 of AZD1222 vaccination. The CDR3 reads CASSRTANTGELFF. CDR3 DNA sequence: TGTGCCAGCAGCCGGACCGCGAACACCGGGGAGCTGTTTTTT. Together with reference TRBV9 and TRBJ2-2, the CDR3 gives the full variable domain: DSGVTQTPKHLITATGQRVTLRCSPRSGDLSVYWYQQSLDQGLQFLIQYYNGEERAKGNILERFSAQQFPDLHSELNLSSLELGDSALYFCASSRTANTGELFFGEGSRLTVL.